The source of this T cell receptor (beta chain) is a study of T cells of healthy individuals. This clonotype has a count of ten or more. TCRdb used MiXCR to reprocess the 5' RACE reads, holding one entry per CDR3 protein. Of 35,000 to 45,000 distinct CDR3 sequences listed, approximately 4.9% were seen once; the top ten hold about 10%. This CDR3 region has 14 residues. In germline, CDR1 is SQVTM, CDR2 ANQGSEA. The V segment lost 7 bases and the J segment 7 bases; nucleotides outside the gene matches: 8. V is TRBV29-1 and J is TRBJ2-1, with TRBD1 matching over 12 bases. This sequence was found in a human donor in good health. CDR3 sequence: CSGGDRGLENEQFF. The CDR3 DNA reads TGCAGCGGGGGGGACAGGGGGCTGGAGAATGAGCAGTTCTTC.